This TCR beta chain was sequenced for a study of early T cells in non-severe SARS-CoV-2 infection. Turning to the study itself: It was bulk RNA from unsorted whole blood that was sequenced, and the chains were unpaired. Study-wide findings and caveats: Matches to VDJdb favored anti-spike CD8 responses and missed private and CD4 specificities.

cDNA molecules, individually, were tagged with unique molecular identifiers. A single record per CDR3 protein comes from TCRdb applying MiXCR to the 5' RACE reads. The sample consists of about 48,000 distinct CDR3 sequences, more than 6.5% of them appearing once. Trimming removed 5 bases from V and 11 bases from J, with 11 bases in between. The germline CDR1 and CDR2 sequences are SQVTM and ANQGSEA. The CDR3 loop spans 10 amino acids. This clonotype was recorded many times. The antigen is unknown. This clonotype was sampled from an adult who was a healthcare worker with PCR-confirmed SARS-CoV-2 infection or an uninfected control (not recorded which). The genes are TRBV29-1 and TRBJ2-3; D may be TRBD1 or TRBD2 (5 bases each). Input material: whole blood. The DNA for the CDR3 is TGCAGCGTTAACAGTGGGGGGCAGTATTTT. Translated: CSVNSGGQYF.